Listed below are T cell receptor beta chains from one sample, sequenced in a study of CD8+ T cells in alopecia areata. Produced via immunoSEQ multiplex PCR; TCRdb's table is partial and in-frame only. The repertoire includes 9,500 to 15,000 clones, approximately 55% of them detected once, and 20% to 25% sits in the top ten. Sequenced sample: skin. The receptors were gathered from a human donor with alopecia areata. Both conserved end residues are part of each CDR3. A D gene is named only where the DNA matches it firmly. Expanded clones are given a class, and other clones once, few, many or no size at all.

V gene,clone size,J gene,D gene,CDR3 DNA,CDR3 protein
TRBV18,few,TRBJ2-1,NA,TGTGCCAGCTCACCAAGGGCGGGTCGCGATGAGCAGTTCTTC,CASSPRAGRDEQFF
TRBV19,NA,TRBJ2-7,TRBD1,TGTGCCAGTAGTATAGGTGGGACAGCAACTCTTTACGAGCAGTACTTC,CASSIGGTATLYEQYF
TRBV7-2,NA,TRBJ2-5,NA,TGTGCCAGCAGCTTGGCCCGGGGCCAAGAGACCCAGTACTTC,CASSLARGQETQYF
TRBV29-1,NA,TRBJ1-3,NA,TGCAGCGTTGACGGGAACTCTGGAAACACCATATATTTT,CSVDGNSGNTIYF
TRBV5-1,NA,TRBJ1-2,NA,TGCGCCAGCAGGGACGAAGGCGGGGAGTTTGGCTACACCTTC,CASRDEGGEFGYTF
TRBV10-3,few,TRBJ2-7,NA,TGTGCCATCAGTGAGTCGAAGAGGGTTTGGTACGAGCAGTACTTC,CAISESKRVWYEQYF
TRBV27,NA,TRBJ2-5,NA,TGTGCCAGCAGTTCGTCGATCTCCACCCTATCGACCCAGTACTTC,CASSSSISTLSTQYF
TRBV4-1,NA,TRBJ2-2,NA,TGCGCCAGCAGCCAAGCCCTGCAGTCAAACACCGGGGAGCTGTTTTTT,CASSQALQSNTGELFF
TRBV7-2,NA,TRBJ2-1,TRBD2,TGTGCCAGCACCCTAGGTGGGACTAGCCAACGTGAGCAGTTCTTC,CASTLGGTSQREQFF
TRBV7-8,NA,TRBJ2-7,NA,TGTGCCAGCAGCTTAGCGGGAAGCGAGCAGTACTTC,CASSLAGSEQYF
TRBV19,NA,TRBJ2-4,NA,TGTGCCAGTAGCCAGAATTCCAAAAACATTCAGTACTTC,CASSQNSKNIQYF